This T cell receptor beta chain was identified during a study of cytomegalovirus exposure and HLA in healthy donors. General study points: An assumption of roughly uniform sequencing depth across donors underlay the presence/absence analyses. A link between a missense DCLRE1C variant and TCR beta V- and J-gene trimming emerged from a later analysis.

In the case of this clone: The antigen remains undetermined.

Trimming left V 1 base short and J 4 bases short, with 10 bases between. The CDR3 sequence is 15 residues long. CDR1 is SGHVS, CDR2 FNYEAQ, per germline. 60 Vbeta and 13 Jbeta primers were used in PCR. Generated by immunoSEQ multiplex PCR, the TCRdb table keeps only in-frame clones and is missing some. In the table there are around 79,000 clones, more than 65% of which are singletons. This clonotype was sampled from a woman between 40 and 55 years old in good health and CMV-seropositive. The source material was PBMCs. J is TRBJ2-2 and V is TRBV7-6; maybe TRBD2 (5 bases). The CDR3 nucleotides read TGTGCCAGCAGCTTAGGGGAGACGACCACCGGGGAGCTGTTTTTT. It codes for CASSLGETTTGELFF.